Presented here are 30 T cell receptor beta chains from one specimen sequenced in a study of technical replicates of blood from several donors. Libraries were prepared by immunoSEQ multiplex PCR; TCRdb keeps only in-frame clonotypes and omits some of them. Among tens of thousands of clones listed, approximately 95% were seen once. Sequences were obtained from PBMCs. The origin of the receptors is a human donor in good health. Some clones in this sample may be carry-over from other donors' samples.

This clone occurred once. This chain uses TRBV6-1 with TRBJ2-7; D uncertain. There are 11 residues in the CDR3. Per the germline V gene, CDR1 is MNHNS and CDR2 is SASEGT. The V end lost 5 bases, the J end lost 2 bases, and 4 bases lay between the germline ends. The CDR3 region has the DNA TGTGCCAGCAGTAGCGCCTACGAGCAGTACTTC. It is translated as CASSSAYEQYF.

This chain connects TRBV5-1 to TRBJ2-3, with TRBD1 identical over 7 bases. The CDR3 is 13 residues long. Per germline, CDR1 SGHRS and CDR2 YFSETQ. After removal of 5 bases from V and 6 bases from J, the junction contained 6 bases not matched to a gene. The CDR3 is CASRVEGADTQYF. The CDR3 DNA sequence: TGCGCCAGCAGGGTTGAGGGGGCGGATACGCAGTATTTT. Full variable domain (remainder filled in from reference TRBV5-1 and TRBJ2-3): KAGVTQTPRYLIKTRGQQVTLSCSPISGHRSVSWYQQTPGQGLQFLFEYFSETQRNKGNFPGRFSGRQFSNSRSEMNVSTLELGDSALYLCASRVEGADTQYFGPGTRLTVL.

J is TRBJ2-6 and V is TRBV19; D ambiguous. The CDR3 is 15 amino acids. The germline V gene encodes CDR1 LNHDA and CDR2 SQIVND (reference sequence). V gave up 1 base and J gave up 2 bases, with 6 bases separating them. DNA for the CDR3: TGTGCCAGTAGTATAGGCGGCACTGGGGCCAACGTCCTGACTTTC. This sequence encodes CASSIGGTGANVLTF.

This clone was seen a single time. The chain employs TRBV5-1 and TRBJ1-4; D remains unclear. CDR3 size: 14 residues. The ends were cut back, 6 bases at V and 4 bases at J, with 13 bases in the middle. CDR1 is SGHRS, CDR2 YFSETQ, per germline. DNA of the CDR3: TGCGCCAGCACCCGTAACGGGGATAATGAAAAACTGTTTTTT. Protein sequence: CASTRNGDNEKLFF.

V usage is TRBV6-5 and J usage is TRBJ1-4; D is ambiguous. This CDR3 spans 14 amino acids. The germline V gene encodes CDR1 MNHEY and CDR2 SVGAGI. The V end was cut by 2 bases, the J end by 6 bases, with 10 bases between. CDR3 protein: CASSYDRRDEKLFF. Written as DNA, the CDR3 is TGTGCCAGCAGTTACGATCGCCGAGATGAAAAACTGTTTTTT.

J is TRBJ2-5 and V is TRBV5-1, with D tentatively TRBD2 (6 bases). The end of the DNA fits TRBJ2-7 better, so the J call may be wrong. The CDR3 contains 14 residues. The germline V gene has CDR1 SGHRS and CDR2 YFSETQ. CDR3 in DNA: TGCGCCAGCAGCTTGGCCGGGGGTTACTACGAGCAGTACTTC. It codes for CASSLAGGYYEQYF.

This chain uses TRBV7-6 with TRBJ2-1; D possibly corresponds to TRBD2 (7 bases). The V and J ends lost 5 bases and 6 bases respectively, with 20 bases between them. Germline CDR1 reads SGHVS; CDR2 reads FNYEAQ. The CDR3 is made up of 16 amino acids. Here the CDR3 reads CASSATVGGGGNEQFF. Written as DNA, the CDR3 is TGTGCCAGCAGCGCCACCGTCGGGGGAGGGGGCAATGAGCAGTTCTTC.

The J gene is TRBJ1-2, the V gene TRBV7-2; D may be TRBD1 (5 bases). The V end was cut by 5 bases, the J end by 7 bases, with 17 bases between. The CDR3 covers 14 residues. CDR1 is SGHTA and CDR2 is FQGNSA in the germline V gene. DNA for the CDR3: TGTGCCAGCAGCCCCGGTCAGGGTTCTGGTGGCTACACCTTC. Protein product: CASSPGQGSGGYTF.

This clone was recorded a few times. V is TRBV19 and J is TRBJ1-5; TRBD1 agrees at 10 bases. V dropped 7 bases and J dropped 7; count of bases not matched to a gene: 4. Germline-derived CDR1 and CDR2 are LNHDA and SQIVND (reference sequence). The CDR3 runs 13 residues. The chain's CDR3 is CASKDRGIQPQHF. CDR3 DNA sequence: TGTGCCAGTAAGGACAGGGGGATACAGCCCCAGCATTTT.

The chain links TRBV6-5 to TRBJ1-1; 8 nucleotides match TRBD1. Germline V CDR1 and CDR2: MNHEY, SVGAGI. V trimming: 4 bases; J trimming: 0 bases; junction bases outside the gene matches: 7. The CDR3 loop spans 16 amino acids. CDR3 in DNA: TGTGCCAGCAGTTCCAGGACAGGGACCATGAACACTGAAGCTTTCTTT. Its translation is CASSSRTGTMNTEAFF.

CDR3 bases: TGTGCCAGCAGTTTTCAGGGGCCCTTAATCGAGCAGTACTTC. Amino acids: CASSFQGPLIEQYF. The chain links TRBV27 to TRBJ2-7; maybe TRBD1 (6 bases). From germline, CDR1 is MNHEY and CDR2 SMNVEV (reference sequence). V was clipped by 3 bases and J by 6 bases, with 15 bases between them. CDR3 length: 14 residues.

Here the CDR3 DNA reads TGTGCCAGCAGCCTAGCGGGGGGGCCTAGGGAGCAGTACTTC. It encodes CASSLAGGPREQYF. This chain connects TRBV27 to TRBJ2-7; 12 bases line up with TRBD2. J lost 7 bases, V lost 6 bases, and 7 bases had no gene match. In germline, CDR1 is MNHEY, CDR2 SMNVEV (reference sequence). The CDR3 sequence is 14 residues long.

The genes are TRBV27 and TRBJ1-2, with a weak D call TRBD1 (6 bases). With 5 bases removed from V and 4 bases from J, the gap between germline ends came to 11 bases. The CDR3 has 13 amino acids. The germline V gene encodes CDR1 MNHEY and CDR2 SMNVEV (reference sequence). The CDR3 nucleotides read TGTGCCAGCAGTAACCAGGGGTCCTATGGCTACACCTTC. Protein: CASSNQGSYGYTF.

This sequence joins TRBV4-3 and TRBJ1-2, with D perhaps matching TRBD1 (5 bases). Per germline, CDR1 LGHNA and CDR2 YSLEER. CDR3 length equals 14 residues. Trimming removed 3 bases from V and 4 bases from J, with 12 bases in between. The CDR3 sequence: CASSQGRGGYGYTF. The CDR3 DNA is TGCGCCAGCAGCCAGGGCCGGGGGGGCTATGGCTACACCTTC.

The chain has TRBV2 and TRBJ1-1, with 7 nucleotides matching TRBD1. Germline trimming cut 7 bases from V and 2 bases from J; bases unmatched to any gene: 4. This CDR3 is 13 amino acids long. Germline V gene sequence: CDR1 SNHLY, CDR2 FYNNEI. The CDR3 protein is CASTRDSNTEAFF. DNA of the CDR3: TGTGCCAGCACCCGGGACAGCAACACTGAAGCTTTCTTT.

The rearrangement links TRBV12-5 to TRBJ2-7, with 7 bases lining up with TRBD1. The germline V gene encodes CDR1 LGHNT and CDR2 FRNRAP. The ends lost 0 bases at V and 5 bases at J; junction bases unmatched: 10. The CDR3 loop spans 16 amino acids. As DNA, the CDR3 is TGTGCTAGTGGTTTGGTAGGGTTCGAGGGGGCCCACGAGCAGTACTTC. Protein product: CASGLVGFEGAHEQYF.

The chain uses TRBV7-2 and TRBJ1-2, with unresolved D. V was shortened by 8 bases and J by 7 bases, with 11 bases between the two germline ends. This CDR3 has 11 amino acids. In germline, CDR1 is SGHTA, CDR2 FQGNSA. CDR3 in amino acids: CASRGGAGYTF. CDR3 DNA: TGTGCCAGCCGAGGAGGCGCTGGCTACACCTTC. Based on the CDR3 plus reference TRBV7-2 and TRBJ1-2, the full variable domain is GAGVSQSPSNKVTEKGKDVELRCDPISGHTALYWYRQSLGQGLEFLIYFQGNSAPDKSGLPSDRFSAERTGGSVSTLTIQRTQQEDSAVYLCASRGGAGYTFGSGTRLTVV.

The V and J genes are TRBV30 and TRBJ2-7; D ambiguous. This CDR3 has 13 residues. V was trimmed by 3 bases and J by 1 base, leaving 10 bases between them. CDR1 and CDR2 from the germline V gene are GTSNPN and SVGIG (reference sequence). CDR3 in amino acids: CAWSVGDSYEQYF. The CDR3 DNA reads as TGTGCCTGGAGCGTAGGAGATTCCTACGAGCAGTACTTC.

The rearrangement uses TRBV10-3 and TRBJ2-2; 8 nucleotides agree with TRBD2. Germline V lookup: CDR1 ENHRY, CDR2 SYGVKD. The CDR3 sequence is 17 residues long. The junction had 8 bases not matched to a gene; V was cut back by 3 bases and J by 2 bases. This chain's CDR3 is CAISDPLGGGNTGELFF. In nucleotides, the CDR3 is TGTGCCATCAGTGACCCCCTCGGGGGGGGTAACACCGGGGAGCTGTTTTTT.

The V call is TRBV2, the J call TRBJ1-2; a weak D match, TRBD1 (5 bases). The V gene's germline CDR1 is SNHLY and CDR2 FYNNEI. The CDR3 has 14 amino acids. Trimming removed 3 bases at V and 7 bases at J, with 15 bases between. The DNA for the CDR3 is TGTGCCAGCAGTGACTTAGGGGATGGGGTTGGCTACACCTTC. Its protein product is CASSDLGDGVGYTF.

The chain employs TRBV18 and TRBJ1-1; D is possibly TRBD1 (6 bases). Trimming removed 6 bases from V and 5 bases from J, with 16 bases in between. The CDR3 runs to 14 residues. In germline, CDR1 is KGHSH, CDR2 LQKENI. CDR3 loop: CASSVNGGPTEAFF. As DNA, the CDR3 is TGTGCCAGCTCTGTGAATGGGGGCCCAACTGAAGCTTTCTTT.

V and J are TRBV7-2 and TRBJ2-2, with TRBD2 identical over 14 bases. V lost 4 bases to trimming and J lost 5 bases; unmatched junction nucleotides: 9. This CDR3 has 18 amino acids. Per germline, CDR1 SGHTA and CDR2 FQGNSA. CDR3 sequence reads: CASSSRLAGGPGTGELFF. CDR3 bases: TGTGCCAGCAGCTCGAGACTAGCGGGGGGGCCAGGGACCGGGGAGCTGTTTTTT.

The chain employs TRBV7-3 and TRBJ2-3, with 8 nucleotides matching TRBD2. Trimming cost V 1 base and J 6 bases; bases outside gene matches: 9. In germline, CDR1 is SGHTA, CDR2 FQGTGA. The CDR3 has 16 residues. The CDR3 loop reads CASSLRASGGGDTQYF. CDR3 DNA sequence: TGTGCCAGCAGCTTAAGGGCGTCGGGAGGGGGGGATACGCAGTATTTT.

This chain connects TRBV5-1 to TRBJ2-1, with D perhaps TRBD1 (6 bases). Trimming pared 0 bases from V and 5 bases from J, leaving 9 bases between. The CDR3 runs 14 residues. Germline lookup yields CDR1 SGHRS and CDR2 YFSETQ. The CDR3, as DNA: TGCGCCAGCAGCTTGGCCGGACAGAACAATGAGCAGTTCTTC. It encodes CASSLAGQNNEQFF.

The V and J genes are TRBV5-4 and TRBJ2-3; TRBD2 matches at 8 bases. The CDR3 sequence is 15 residues long. The V segment lost 7 bases and the J segment 0 bases; nucleotides outside the gene matches: 7. CDR1 and CDR2 (germline): SGHNT, YYREEE (reference sequence). CDR3 sequence (DNA): TGTGCCAGCTCCCGGGCGGGGGGTAGCACAGATACGCAGTATTTT. This codes for CASSRAGGSTDTQYF.

V and J are TRBV29-1 and TRBJ1-1, with 7 bases fitting TRBD1. Trimming took 7 bases from V and 3 from J; bases not matched to a gene: 8. Germline CDR1 and CDR2: SQVTM and ANQGSEA. This CDR3 region has 13 residues. CDR3 sequence (DNA): TGCAGCGCCATAGGCACAGGGGACACTGAAGCTTTCTTT. It encodes CSAIGTGDTEAFF. Filled out from reference TRBV29-1 and TRBJ1-1, the complete variable domain reads SAVISQKPSRDICQRGTSLTIQCQVDSQVTMMFWYRQQPGQSLTLIATANQGSEATYESGFVIDKFPISRPNLTFSTLTVSNMSPEDSSIYLCSAIGTGDTEAFFGQGTRLTVV.

This chain connects TRBV13 to TRBJ2-6; no clear D. From germline, CDR1 is PRHDT and CDR2 FYEKMQ (reference sequence). The CDR3 covers 14 residues. Trimming pared 6 bases from V and 0 bases from J, leaving 6 bases between. The CDR3 nucleotides read TGTGCCAGCAGATACACCTCTGGGGCCAACGTCCTGACTTTC. The encoded protein is CASRYTSGANVLTF.

V is TRBV5-4 and J is TRBJ2-1, with TRBD2 identical over 9 bases. The ends lost 5 bases at V and 0 bases at J; junction bases unmatched: 3. This CDR3 region has 15 residues. CDR1 SGHNT and CDR2 YYREEE come from the germline V gene (reference sequence). The CDR3 DNA follows: TGTGCCAGCAGTTCTAGCGGGATCTCCTACAATGAGCAGTTCTTC. Translating gives CASSSSGISYNEQFF. The entire variable domain, with the rest obtained from reference TRBV5-4 and TRBJ2-1, is as follows: ETGVTQSPTHLIKTRGQQVTLRCSSQSGHNTVSWYQQALGQGPQFIFQYYREEENGRGNFPPRFSGLQFPNYSSELNVNALELDDSALYLCASSSSGISYNEQFFGPGTRLTVL.

V usage is TRBV4-2 and J usage is TRBJ2-7; TRBD2 aligns across 10 bases. With 2 bases clipped from V and 7 bases from J, the junction kept 11 bases outside the gene matches. CDR3 length: 16 amino acids. The V gene's germline CDR1 is LGHNA and CDR2 YNFKEQ. The CDR3 DNA reads TGTGCCAGCAGCCAACGATCTAGCGGGAGTTCGGGAGAGCAGTACTTC. Protein sequence: CASSQRSSGSSGEQYF.

This clone was picked up one time. The J gene is TRBJ1-4, the V gene TRBV6-5, with 10 positions matching TRBD1. Losses at the gene ends were 2 bases for V and 8 bases for J; bases not matched to a gene: 5. This CDR3 contains 15 residues. Germline V lookup: CDR1 MNHEY, CDR2 SVGAGI. Here the CDR3 DNA reads TGTGCCAGCAGTTACAGTGGGACAGGGGACGAAAAACTGTTTTTT. Translation gives CASSYSGTGDEKLFF.